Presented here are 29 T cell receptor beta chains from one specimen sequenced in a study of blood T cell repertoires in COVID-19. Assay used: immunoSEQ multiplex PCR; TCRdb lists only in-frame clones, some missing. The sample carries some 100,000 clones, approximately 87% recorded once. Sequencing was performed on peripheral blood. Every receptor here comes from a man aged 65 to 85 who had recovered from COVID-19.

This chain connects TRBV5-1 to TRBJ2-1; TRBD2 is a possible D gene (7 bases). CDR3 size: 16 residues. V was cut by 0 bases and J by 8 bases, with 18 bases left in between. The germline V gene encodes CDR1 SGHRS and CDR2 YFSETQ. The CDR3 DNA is TGCGCCAGCAGCTTGGGACGGGGGGCGGCCCAGGATGAGCAGTTCTTC. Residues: CASSLGRGAAQDEQFF.

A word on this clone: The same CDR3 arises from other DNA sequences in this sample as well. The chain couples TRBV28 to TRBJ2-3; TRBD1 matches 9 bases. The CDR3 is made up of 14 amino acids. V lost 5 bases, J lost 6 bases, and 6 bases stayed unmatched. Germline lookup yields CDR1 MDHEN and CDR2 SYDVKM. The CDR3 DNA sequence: TGTGCCAGCAGTCCAAGGACAGGGGCGGATACGCAGTATTTT. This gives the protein CASSPRTGADTQYF.

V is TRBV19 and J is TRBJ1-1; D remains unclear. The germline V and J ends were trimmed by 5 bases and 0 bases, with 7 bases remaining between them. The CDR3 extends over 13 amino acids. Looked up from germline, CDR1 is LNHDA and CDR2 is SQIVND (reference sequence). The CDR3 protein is CASSYRMNTEAFF. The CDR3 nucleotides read TGTGCCAGTAGTTACAGAATGAACACTGAAGCTTTCTTT. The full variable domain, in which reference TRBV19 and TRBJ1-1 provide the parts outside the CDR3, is DGGITQSPKYLFRKEGQNVTLSCEQNLNHDAMYWYRQDPGQGLRLIYYSQIVNDFQKGDIAEGYSVSREKKESFPLTVTSAQKNPTAFYLCASSYRMNTEAFFGQGTRLTVV.

Here the CDR3 DNA reads TGCGCCAGCAGTCCTTCGGGCAATGAGCAGTTCTTC. This codes for CASSPSGNEQFF. The V and J genes are TRBV5-1 and TRBJ2-1; D is unresolved. V was pared by 5 bases and J by 6 bases, with 9 bases between. Germline V gives CDR1 SGHRS, CDR2 YFSETQ. This CDR3 is 12 amino acids long.

CDR3 nucleotides: TGTGCCAGCAGCTTAGGGACAGGGGGGAATTCACCCCTCCACTTT. Protein: CASSLGTGGNSPLHF. The chain carries TRBV5-4 and TRBJ1-6; 11 bases agree with TRBD1. V lost 2 bases and J lost 7; bases outside the gene matches: 2. Germline CDR1 reads SGHNT; CDR2 reads YYREEE (reference sequence). CDR3 length: 15 residues.

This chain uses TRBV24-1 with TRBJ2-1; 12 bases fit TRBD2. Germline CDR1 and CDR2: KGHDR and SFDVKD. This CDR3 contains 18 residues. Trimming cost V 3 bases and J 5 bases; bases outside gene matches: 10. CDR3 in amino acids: CATSDPTASGREHNEQFF. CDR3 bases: TGTGCCACCAGTGATCCGACCGCTAGCGGGAGGGAACACAATGAGCAGTTCTTC.

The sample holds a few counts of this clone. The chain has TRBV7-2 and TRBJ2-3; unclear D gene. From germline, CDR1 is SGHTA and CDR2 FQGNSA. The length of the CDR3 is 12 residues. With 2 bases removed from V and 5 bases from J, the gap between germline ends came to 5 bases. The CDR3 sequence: CASSLSVDTQYF. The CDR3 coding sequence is TGTGCCAGCAGCTTAAGCGTAGATACGCAGTATTTT. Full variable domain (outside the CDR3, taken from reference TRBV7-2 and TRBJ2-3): GAGVSQSPSNKVTEKGKDVELRCDPISGHTALYWYRQSLGQGLEFLIYFQGNSAPDKSGLPSDRFSAERTGGSVSTLTIQRTQQEDSAVYLCASSLSVDTQYFGPGTRLTVL.

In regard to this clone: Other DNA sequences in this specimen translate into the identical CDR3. CDR3 coding DNA: TGTGCCAGCAGCGCTGGGACAGGCTATGGCTACACCTTC. Protein: CASSAGTGYGYTF. The chain joins TRBV9 to TRBJ1-2, with TRBD1 matching 8 bases. The CDR3 has 13 residues. Germline V gene data show CDR1 as SGDLS and CDR2 as YYNGEE. V lost 3 bases to trimming and J lost 4 bases; unmatched junction nucleotides: 2.

The CDR3 DNA follows: TGTGCCAGCAGCTTGTCCTCCGGGACAGGCCCTGGAAACACCATATATTTT. As protein: CASSLSSGTGPGNTIYF. V is TRBV5-4 and J is TRBJ1-3; 8 nucleotides line up with TRBD1. Trimming cost V 1 base and J 2 bases; bases outside gene matches: 8. CDR3 length equals 17 residues. CDR1 is SGHNT, CDR2 YYREEE, per germline (reference sequence).

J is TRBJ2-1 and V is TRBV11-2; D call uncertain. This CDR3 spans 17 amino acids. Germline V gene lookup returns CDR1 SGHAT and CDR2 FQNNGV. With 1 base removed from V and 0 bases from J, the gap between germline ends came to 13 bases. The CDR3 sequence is CASSLGAEPFSYNEQFF. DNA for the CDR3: TGTGCCAGCAGCTTAGGTGCAGAACCATTCTCCTACAATGAGCAGTTCTTC.

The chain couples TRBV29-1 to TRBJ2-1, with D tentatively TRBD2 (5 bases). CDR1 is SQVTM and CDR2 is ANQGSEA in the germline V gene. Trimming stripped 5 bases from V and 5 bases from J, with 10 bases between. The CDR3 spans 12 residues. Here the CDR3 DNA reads TGCAGCGTTCGGACTGTAAACAATGAGCAGTTCTTC. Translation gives CSVRTVNNEQFF.

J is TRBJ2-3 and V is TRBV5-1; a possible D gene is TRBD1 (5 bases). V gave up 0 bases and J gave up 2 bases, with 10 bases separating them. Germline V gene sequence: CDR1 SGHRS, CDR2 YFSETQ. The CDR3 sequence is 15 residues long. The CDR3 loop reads CASSLGREITDTQYF. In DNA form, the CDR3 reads TGCGCCAGCAGCTTGGGCAGGGAAATCACAGATACGCAGTATTTT.

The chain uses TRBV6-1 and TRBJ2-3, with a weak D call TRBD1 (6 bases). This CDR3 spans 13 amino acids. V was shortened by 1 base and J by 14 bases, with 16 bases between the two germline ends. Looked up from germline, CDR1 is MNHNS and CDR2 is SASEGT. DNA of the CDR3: TGTGCCAGCAGTGAAGACAGGGATATACGGTCGTATTTT. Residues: CASSEDRDIRSYF.

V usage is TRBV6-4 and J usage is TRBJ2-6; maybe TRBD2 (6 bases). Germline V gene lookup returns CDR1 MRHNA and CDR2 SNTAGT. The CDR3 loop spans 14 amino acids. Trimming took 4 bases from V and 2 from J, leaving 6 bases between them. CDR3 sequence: CASSGEAGANVLTF. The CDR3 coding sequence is TGTGCCAGCAGTGGGGAGGCTGGGGCCAACGTCCTGACTTTC.

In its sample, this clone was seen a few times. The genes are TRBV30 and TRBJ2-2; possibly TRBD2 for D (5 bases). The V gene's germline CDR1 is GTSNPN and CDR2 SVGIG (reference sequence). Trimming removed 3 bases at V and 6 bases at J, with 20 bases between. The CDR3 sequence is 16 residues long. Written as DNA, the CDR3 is TGTGCCTGGAGCGGGATAGGCTGGCGGTCGGCCGGGGAGCTGTTTTTT. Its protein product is CAWSGIGWRSAGELFF.

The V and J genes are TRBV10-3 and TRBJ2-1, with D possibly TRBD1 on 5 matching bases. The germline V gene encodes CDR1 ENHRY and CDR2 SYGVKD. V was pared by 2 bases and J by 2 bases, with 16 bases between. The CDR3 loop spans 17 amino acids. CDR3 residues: CAISERIGASAYNEQFF. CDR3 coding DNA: TGTGCCATCAGTGAGAGGATAGGGGCTAGTGCCTACAATGAGCAGTTCTTC.

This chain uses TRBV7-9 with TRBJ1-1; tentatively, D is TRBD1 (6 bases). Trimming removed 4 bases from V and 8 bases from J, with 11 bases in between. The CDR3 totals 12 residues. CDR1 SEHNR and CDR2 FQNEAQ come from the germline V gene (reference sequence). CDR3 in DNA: TGTGCCAGCAGCTCGACAGGTTTAGAAGCTTTCTTT. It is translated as CASSSTGLEAFF.

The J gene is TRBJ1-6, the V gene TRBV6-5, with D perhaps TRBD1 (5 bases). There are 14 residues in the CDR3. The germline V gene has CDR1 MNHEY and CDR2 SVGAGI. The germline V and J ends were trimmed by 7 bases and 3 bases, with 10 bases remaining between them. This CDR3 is CASNRGGYNSPLHF. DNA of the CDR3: TGTGCCAGCAATCGCGGGGGCTATAATTCACCCCTCCACTTT.

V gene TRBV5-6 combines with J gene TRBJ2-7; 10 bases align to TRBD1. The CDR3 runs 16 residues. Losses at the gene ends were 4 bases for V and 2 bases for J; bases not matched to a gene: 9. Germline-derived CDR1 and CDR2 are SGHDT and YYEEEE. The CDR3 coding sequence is TGTGCCAGCAGCCCGGGACAGGGGAGGGGGACCTACGAGCAGTACTTC. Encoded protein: CASSPGQGRGTYEQYF. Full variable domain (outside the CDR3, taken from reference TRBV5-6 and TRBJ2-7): DAGVTQSPTHLIKTRGQQVTLRCSPKSGHDTVSWYQQALGQGPQFIFQYYEEEERQRGNFPDRFSGHQFPNYSSELNVNALLLGDSALYLCASSPGQGRGTYEQYFGPGTRLTVT.

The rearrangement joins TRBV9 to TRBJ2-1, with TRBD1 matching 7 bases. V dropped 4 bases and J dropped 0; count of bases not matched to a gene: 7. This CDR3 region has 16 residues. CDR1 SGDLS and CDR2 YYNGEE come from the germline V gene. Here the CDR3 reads CASSPKGTVSYNEQFF. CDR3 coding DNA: TGTGCCAGCAGCCCCAAAGGGACAGTCTCCTACAATGAGCAGTTCTTC.

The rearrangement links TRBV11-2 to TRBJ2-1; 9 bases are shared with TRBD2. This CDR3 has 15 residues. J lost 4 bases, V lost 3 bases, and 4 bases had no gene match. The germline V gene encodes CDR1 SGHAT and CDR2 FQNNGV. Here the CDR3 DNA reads TGTGCCAGCAGCTTTACTAGCGGGTTTTACAATGAGCAGTTCTTC. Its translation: CASSFTSGFYNEQFF.

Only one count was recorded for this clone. CDR3 loop: CASGGQGNYGYTF. The CDR3, as DNA: TGTGCCAGCGGTGGACAGGGGAACTATGGCTACACCTTC. The rearrangement links TRBV2 to TRBJ1-2; 9 bases align to TRBD1. Germline V lookup: CDR1 SNHLY, CDR2 FYNNEI. CDR3 size: 13 residues. V lost 8 bases and J lost 2; bases outside the gene matches: 3.

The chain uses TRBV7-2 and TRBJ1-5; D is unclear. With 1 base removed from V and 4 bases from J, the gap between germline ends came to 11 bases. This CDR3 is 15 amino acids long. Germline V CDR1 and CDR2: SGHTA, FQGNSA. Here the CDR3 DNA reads TGTGCCAGCAGCTTAGGGTCGGCGGCTAATCAGCCCCAGCATTTT. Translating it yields CASSLGSAANQPQHF.

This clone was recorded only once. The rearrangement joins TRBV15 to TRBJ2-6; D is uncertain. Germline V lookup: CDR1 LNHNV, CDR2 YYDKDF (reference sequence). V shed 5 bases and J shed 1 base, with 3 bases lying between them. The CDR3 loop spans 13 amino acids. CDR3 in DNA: TGTGCCACCAGCCTTTCTGGGGCCAACGTCCTGACTTTC. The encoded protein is CATSLSGANVLTF.

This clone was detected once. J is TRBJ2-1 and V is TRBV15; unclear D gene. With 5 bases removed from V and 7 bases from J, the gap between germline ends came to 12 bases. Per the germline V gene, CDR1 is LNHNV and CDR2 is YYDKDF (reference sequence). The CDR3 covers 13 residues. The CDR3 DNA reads TGTGCCACCAGCGTCAATTACGAGAATGAGCAGTTCTTC. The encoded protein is CATSVNYENEQFF. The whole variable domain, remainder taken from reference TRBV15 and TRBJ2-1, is DAMVIQNPRYQVTQFGKPVTLSCSQTLNHNVMYWYQQKSSQAPKLLFHYYDKDFNNEADTPDNFQSRRPNTSFCFLDIRSPGLGDTAMYLCATSVNYENEQFFGPGTRLTVL.

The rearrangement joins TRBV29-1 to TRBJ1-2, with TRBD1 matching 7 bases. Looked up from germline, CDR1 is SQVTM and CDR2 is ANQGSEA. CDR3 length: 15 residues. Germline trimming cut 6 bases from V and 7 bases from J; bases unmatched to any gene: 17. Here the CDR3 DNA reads TGCAGCGTGGGGCCGGACGTGACAGGGTTCGGTGGCTACACCTTC. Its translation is CSVGPDVTGFGGYTF.

CDR3 protein: CASSAGTSGSTDTQYF. The CDR3 DNA sequence: TGTGCCAGCAGCGCCGGGACTAGCGGGAGCACAGATACGCAGTATTTT. This chain connects TRBV9 to TRBJ2-3, with TRBD2 matching over 12 bases. V was pared by 3 bases and J by 0 bases, with 2 bases of the junction left unmatched. The CDR3 totals 16 residues. Germline CDR1 SGDLS, CDR2 YYNGEE.

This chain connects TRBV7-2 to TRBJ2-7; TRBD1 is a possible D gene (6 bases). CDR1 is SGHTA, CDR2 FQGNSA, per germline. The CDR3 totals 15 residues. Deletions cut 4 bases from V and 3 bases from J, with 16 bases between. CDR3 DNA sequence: TGTGCCAGCAGCTCCCTCTGGACAGTAAACTACGAGCAGTACTTC. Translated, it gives CASSSLWTVNYEQYF.

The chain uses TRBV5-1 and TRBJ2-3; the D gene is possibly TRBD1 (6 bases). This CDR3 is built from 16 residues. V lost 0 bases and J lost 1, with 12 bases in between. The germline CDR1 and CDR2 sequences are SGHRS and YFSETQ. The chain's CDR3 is CASSLAPGAGTDTQYF. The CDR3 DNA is TGCGCCAGCAGCTTGGCCCCAGGGGCAGGCACAGATACGCAGTATTTT.